The 7 T cell receptor beta chains below all came from one sample that was sequenced in a study of blood T cell repertoires in COVID-19. The table came from immunoSEQ multiplex PCR; TCRdb's copy has only in-frame clones and leaves some out. Found here are 250,000 to 300,000 clones, roughly nine tenths of them singletons; the top ten hold about 12%. Sequenced sample: peripheral blood. Receptors were obtained from a woman in her 30s with COVID-19, enrolled during active disease.

The chain employs TRBV19 and TRBJ2-2; D is possibly TRBD1 (5 bases). Germline assignment: CDR1 LNHDA and CDR2 SQIVND (reference sequence). The CDR3 length is 15 residues. Trimming took off 5 bases at V and 1 base at J, with 11 bases between the two ends. The CDR3 nucleotides read TGTGCCAGTAGTCGGTCAGGGATGAACACCGGGGAGCTGTTTTTT. As protein: CASSRSGMNTGELFF.

This chain uses TRBV19 with TRBJ2-2, with D possibly matching TRBD1 (5 bases). The CDR3 has 18 amino acids. CDR1 and CDR2 from the germline V gene are LNHDA and SQIVND (reference sequence). V shed 6 bases and J shed 4 bases, with 24 bases lying between them. The CDR3 is CASRAGASRIWGTGELFF. The CDR3 DNA is TGTGCCAGTAGGGCTGGGGCCTCTAGGATATGGGGCACCGGGGAGCTGTTTTTT.

This rearrangement joins TRBV28 to TRBJ1-1; no clear D gene. This CDR3 is built from 11 residues. Trimming took 10 bases from V and 0 from J, leaving 6 bases between them. Looked up from germline, CDR1 is MDHEN and CDR2 is SYDVKM. The CDR3 here is CATLMNTEAFF. The CDR3 region has the DNA TGTGCCACCTTAATGAACACTGAAGCTTTCTTT.

The chain has TRBV4-2 and TRBJ2-5; TRBD1 agrees at 9 bases. Per germline, CDR1 LGHNA and CDR2 YNFKEQ. Losses at the gene ends were 0 bases for V and 2 bases for J; bases not matched to a gene: 4. The length of the CDR3 is 16 residues. The chain's CDR3 is CASSQDGTGRQETQYF. In DNA, the CDR3 is TGTGCCAGCAGCCAAGATGGGACAGGGAGGCAAGAGACCCAGTACTTC.

This chain uses TRBV4-1 with TRBJ2-2, with D tentatively TRBD1 (6 bases). The CDR3 is 15 amino acids. The germline V gene has CDR1 MGHRA and CDR2 YSYEKL. V shed 4 bases and J shed 3 bases, with 12 bases lying between them. Written as DNA, the CDR3 is TGCGCCAGCAGCCCGGACAGCCATTACACCGGGGAGCTGTTTTTT. This translates into CASSPDSHYTGELFF.

The V gene is TRBV25-1, the J gene TRBJ1-5; tentative D call: TRBD1 (6 bases). Trimming took 0 bases from V and 5 from J, leaving 11 bases between them. This CDR3 spans 15 amino acids. Germline V gene data show CDR1 as MGHDK and CDR2 as SYGVNS. CDR3 DNA sequence: TGTGCCAGCAGTGAATACGGAGGGGGGGATCAGCCCCAGCATTTT. It encodes CASSEYGGGDQPQHF. The whole variable domain, remainder taken from reference TRBV25-1 and TRBJ1-5, is EADIYQTPRYLVIGTGKKITLECSQTMGHDKMYWYQQDPGMELHLIHYSYGVNSTEKGDLSSESTVSRIRTEHFPLTLESARPSHTSQYLCASSEYGGGDQPQHFGDGTRLSIL.

For this clone: The same CDR3 arises from other DNA sequences in this sample as well. The chain has TRBV19 and TRBJ1-1, with D unresolved. V was cut by 5 bases and J by 5 bases, with 6 bases left in between. The CDR3 is 11 amino acids. The germline CDR1 and CDR2 sequences are LNHDA and SQIVND (reference sequence). CDR3 residues: CASSGGTEAFF. DNA for the CDR3: TGTGCCAGTAGTGGCGGGACTGAAGCTTTCTTT.